Listed below are T cell receptor beta chains from one sample, sequenced in a study of cytomegalovirus exposure and HLA in healthy donors. The table came from immunoSEQ multiplex PCR; TCRdb's copy has only in-frame clones and leaves some out. The sample consists of roughly 140,000 clones, 70% to 90% of them appearing once. Input material: PBMCs. The receptors come from a woman aged 18-35 years in good health and CMV-seropositive. Each CDR3 is given with its conserved first and last residue. The D gene is left open where the match is weak. The size entry is marked missing in some rows and otherwise reads once, few, many or a size class.

v_call	j_call	clone_size	d_call	cdr3_nt	cdr3_aa
TRBV30	TRBJ2-1	NA	TRBD2	TGTGCCTGGAGAAAGGCGGGAGTTAGAGACAATGAGCAGTTCTTC	CAWRKAGVRDNEQFF
TRBV28	TRBJ1-2	NA	NA	TGTGCCAGCAGTTCCGGGGAACGTGGCTACACCTTC	CASSSGERGYTF
TRBV15	TRBJ2-4	NA	TRBD1	TGTGCCACCAGCAGAAGGGGACAGCTGCACATTCAGTACTTC	CATSRRGQLHIQYF
TRBV4-2	TRBJ2-1	NA	TRBD2	TGTGCCAGCAGCCAAGGGGGCGGGAGTAGATTCGATGAGCAGTTCTTC	CASSQGGGSRFDEQFF
TRBV11-1	TRBJ2-2	few	NA	TGTGCCAGCAGCCCGCAGGGTCCCGGGGAGCTGTTTTTT	CASSPQGPGELFF
TRBV29-1	TRBJ2-5	NA	TRBD1	TGCAGCGTTGACCCCTCCCCAGGGGGCGTTGAGACCCAGTACTTC	CSVDPSPGGVETQYF
TRBV15	TRBJ2-2	NA	NA	TGTGCCACCAGCAGAGAACGGTCGAACACCGGGGAGCTGTTTTTT	CATSRERSNTGELFF
TRBV30	TRBJ2-1	NA	TRBD2	TGTGCCTGGAGTGGGACTAGCGGGAATGAGCAGTTCTTC	CAWSGTSGNEQFF
TRBV29-1	TRBJ2-7	NA	TRBD1	TGCAGCGTTACGACAGGGGGCTCCTACGAGCAGTACTTC	CSVTTGGSYEQYF
TRBV10-3	TRBJ2-7	NA	TRBD2	TGTGCCATCAGTGAGTCGCGGGGACTAGCGGGAGTCGGCGAGCAGTACTTC	CAISESRGLAGVGEQYF
TRBV23-1	TRBJ2-5	NA	TRBD1	TGCGCCAGCAGTCAAGACAGGGCGGAGACCCAGTACTTC	CASSQDRAETQYF
TRBV5-1	TRBJ2-2	NA	NA	TGCGCCAGCAGCCCAGAAACACTAGTCTTGGGCGGGGAGCTGTTTTTT	CASSPETLVLGGELFF
TRBV7-8	TRBJ1-5	NA	TRBD1	TGTGCCAGCAGCTACCGGGACAGGGGCAATCAGCCCCAGCATTTT	CASSYRDRGNQPQHF
TRBV28	TRBJ1-5	NA	NA	TGTGCCAGCAGCCGAACAGGGAATCAGCCCCAGCATTTT	CASSRTGNQPQHF
TRBV6-6	TRBJ2-2	NA	TRBD2	TGTGCCAGCGGACTAGCGGGTTCCGGGGAGCTGTTTTTT	CASGLAGSGELFF
TRBV19	TRBJ2-2	NA	TRBD1	TGTGCCAGTAGTATAGAGTGGGCAGGGGGGAACACCGGGGAGCTGTTTTTT	CASSIEWAGGNTGELFF
TRBV10-1	TRBJ2-1	NA	NA	TGCGCCAGCAGTGAGTCGGAACAGTACAATGAGCAGTTCTTC	CASSESEQYNEQFF
TRBV5-1	TRBJ2-5	NA	NA	TGCGCCAGCAGCTTGGGTCAACCAGGGGCCCAGTACTTC	CASSLGQPGAQYF
TRBV13	TRBJ2-7	once	NA	TGTGCCAGCAGCACCGACAGTGTCTCCTACGAGCAGTACTTC	CASSTDSVSYEQYF
TRBV27	TRBJ2-2	NA	NA	TGTGCCAGTCGGTGGGGGCCGAACACCGGGGAGCTGTTTTTT	CASRWGPNTGELFF
TRBV6-1	TRBJ1-1	few	TRBD1	TGTGCCAGCAGGTCGGGACAGTACACTGAAGCTTTCTTT	CASRSGQYTEAFF
TRBV13	TRBJ2-7	NA	TRBD2	TGTGCCAGCACCCCGACTAGCGGCTCCTACGAGCAGTACTTC	CASTPTSGSYEQYF
TRBV10-3	TRBJ1-1	once	TRBD1	TGTGCCATCAGTGGAATCATTACAGGGGGAGCTTTCTTT	CAISGIITGGAFF
TRBV18	TRBJ2-7	NA	NA	TGTGCCAGCTCACCCCCGGAGACCTACGAGCAGTACTTC	CASSPPETYEQYF